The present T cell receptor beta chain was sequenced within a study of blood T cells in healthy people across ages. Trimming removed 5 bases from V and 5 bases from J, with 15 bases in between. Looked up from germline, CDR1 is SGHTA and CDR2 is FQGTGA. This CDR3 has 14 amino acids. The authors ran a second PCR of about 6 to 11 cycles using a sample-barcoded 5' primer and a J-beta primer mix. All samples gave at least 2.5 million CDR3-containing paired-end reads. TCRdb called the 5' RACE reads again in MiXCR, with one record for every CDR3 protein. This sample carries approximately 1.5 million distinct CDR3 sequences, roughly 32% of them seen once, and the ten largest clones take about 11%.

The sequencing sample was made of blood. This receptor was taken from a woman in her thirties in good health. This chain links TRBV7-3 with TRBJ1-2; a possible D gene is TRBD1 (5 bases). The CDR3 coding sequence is TGTGCCAGCAGCCCCCAAGGAGGGACGTATGGCTACACCTTC. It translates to CASSPQGGTYGYTF.